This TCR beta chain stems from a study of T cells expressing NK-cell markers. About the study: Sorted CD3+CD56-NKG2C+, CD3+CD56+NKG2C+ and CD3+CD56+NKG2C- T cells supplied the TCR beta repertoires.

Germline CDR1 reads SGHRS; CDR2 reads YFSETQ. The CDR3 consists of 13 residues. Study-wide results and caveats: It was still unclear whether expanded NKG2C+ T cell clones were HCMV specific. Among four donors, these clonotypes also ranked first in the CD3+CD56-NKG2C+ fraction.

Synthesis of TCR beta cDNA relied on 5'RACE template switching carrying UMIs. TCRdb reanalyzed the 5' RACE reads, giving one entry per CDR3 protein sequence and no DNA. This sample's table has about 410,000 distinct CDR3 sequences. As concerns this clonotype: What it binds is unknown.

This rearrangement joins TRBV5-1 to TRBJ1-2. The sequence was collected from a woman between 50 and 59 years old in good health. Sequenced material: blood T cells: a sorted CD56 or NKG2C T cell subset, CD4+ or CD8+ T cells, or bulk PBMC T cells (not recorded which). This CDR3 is CASSFVGFYGYTF.